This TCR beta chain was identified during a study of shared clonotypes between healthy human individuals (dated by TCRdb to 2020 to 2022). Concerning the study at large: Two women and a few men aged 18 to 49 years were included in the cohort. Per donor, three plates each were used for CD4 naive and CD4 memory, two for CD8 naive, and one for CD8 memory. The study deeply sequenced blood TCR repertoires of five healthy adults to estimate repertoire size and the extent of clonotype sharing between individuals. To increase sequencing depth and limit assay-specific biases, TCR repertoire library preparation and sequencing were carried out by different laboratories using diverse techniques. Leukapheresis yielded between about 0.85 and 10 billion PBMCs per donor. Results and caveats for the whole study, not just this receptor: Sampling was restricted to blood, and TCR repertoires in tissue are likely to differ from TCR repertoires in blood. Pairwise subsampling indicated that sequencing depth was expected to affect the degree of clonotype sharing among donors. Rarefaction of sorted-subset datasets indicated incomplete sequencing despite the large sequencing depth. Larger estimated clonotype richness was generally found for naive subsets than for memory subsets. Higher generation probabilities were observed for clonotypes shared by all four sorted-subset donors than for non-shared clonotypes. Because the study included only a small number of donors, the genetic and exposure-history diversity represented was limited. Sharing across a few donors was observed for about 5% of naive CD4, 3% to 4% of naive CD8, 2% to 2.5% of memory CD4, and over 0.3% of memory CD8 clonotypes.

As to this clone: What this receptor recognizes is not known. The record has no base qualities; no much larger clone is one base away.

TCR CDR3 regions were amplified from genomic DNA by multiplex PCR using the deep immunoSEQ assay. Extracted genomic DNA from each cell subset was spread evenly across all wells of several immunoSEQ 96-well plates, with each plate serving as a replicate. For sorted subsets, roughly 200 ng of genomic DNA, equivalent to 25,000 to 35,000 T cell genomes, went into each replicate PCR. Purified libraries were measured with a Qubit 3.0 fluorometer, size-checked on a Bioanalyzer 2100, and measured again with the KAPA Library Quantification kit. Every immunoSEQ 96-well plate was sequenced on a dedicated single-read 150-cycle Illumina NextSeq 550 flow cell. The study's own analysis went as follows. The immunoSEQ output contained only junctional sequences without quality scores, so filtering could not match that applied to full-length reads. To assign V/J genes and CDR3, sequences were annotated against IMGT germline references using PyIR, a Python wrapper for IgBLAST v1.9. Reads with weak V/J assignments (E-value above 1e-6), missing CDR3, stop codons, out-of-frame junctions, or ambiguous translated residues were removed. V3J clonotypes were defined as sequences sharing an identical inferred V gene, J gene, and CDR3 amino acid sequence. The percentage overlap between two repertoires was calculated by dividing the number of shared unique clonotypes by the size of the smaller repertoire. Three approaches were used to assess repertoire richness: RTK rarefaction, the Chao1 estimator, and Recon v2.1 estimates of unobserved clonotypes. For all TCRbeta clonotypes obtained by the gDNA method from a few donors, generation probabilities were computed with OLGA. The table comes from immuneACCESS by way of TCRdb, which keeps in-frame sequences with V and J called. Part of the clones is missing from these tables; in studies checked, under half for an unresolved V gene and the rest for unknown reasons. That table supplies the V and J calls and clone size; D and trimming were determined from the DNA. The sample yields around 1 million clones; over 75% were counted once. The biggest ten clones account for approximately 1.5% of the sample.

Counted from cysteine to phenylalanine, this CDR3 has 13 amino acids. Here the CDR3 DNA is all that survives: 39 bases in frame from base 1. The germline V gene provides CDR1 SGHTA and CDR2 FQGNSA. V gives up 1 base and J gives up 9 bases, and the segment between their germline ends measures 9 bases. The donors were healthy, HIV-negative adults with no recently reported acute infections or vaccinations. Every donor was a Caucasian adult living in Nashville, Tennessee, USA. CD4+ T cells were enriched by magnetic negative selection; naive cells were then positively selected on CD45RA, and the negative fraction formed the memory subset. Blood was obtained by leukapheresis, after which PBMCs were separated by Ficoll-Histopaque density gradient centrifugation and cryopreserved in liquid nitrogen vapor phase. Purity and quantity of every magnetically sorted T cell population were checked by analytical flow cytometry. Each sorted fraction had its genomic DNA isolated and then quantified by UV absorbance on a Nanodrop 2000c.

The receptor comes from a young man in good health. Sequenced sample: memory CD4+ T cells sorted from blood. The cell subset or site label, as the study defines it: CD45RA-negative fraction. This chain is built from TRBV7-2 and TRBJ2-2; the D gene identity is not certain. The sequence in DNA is TGTGCCAGCAGCTTAGGACCCTCCCGGGAGCTGTTTTTT. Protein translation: CASSLGPSRELFF.